Presented here are 9 T cell receptor beta chains from one specimen sequenced in a study of T-cell reconstitution after alpha-beta-depleted transplantation in children. The authors prepared the TCRbeta library with unique molecular identifiers. TCRdb independently ran MiXCR on the PCR reads; one entry per CDR3 protein. Altogether approximately 50,000 distinct CDR3 sequences are present, under 60% being singletons, with the ten largest covering approximately 38%. The sequenced sample was peripheral blood, obtained before TCRalphabeta/CD19-depleted stem cell transplant. The origin of the receptors is a boy in the first two years of life with SCID, due to receive a stem cell transplant.

This clonotype was picked up a small number of times. This chain uses TRBV12-3 or TRBV12-4 with TRBJ2-1, with TRBD2 matching 8 bases. V gave up 5 bases and J gave up 8 bases; unmatched junction bases: 8. This CDR3 is 14 amino acids long. The CDR3: CASSPRTSLYEQFF. The DNA of the CDR3 is TGTGCCAGCAGTCCCCGGACTAGCCTTTATGAGCAGTTCTTC.

The count of this clonotype is one. The chain joins TRBV9 to TRBJ1-2, with D hard to call. The germline V gene has CDR1 SGDLS and CDR2 YYNGEE. This CDR3 spans 15 amino acids. Trimming removed 4 bases at V and 5 bases at J, with 18 bases between. The CDR3 region is CASSPLTRIYYGYTF. The CDR3 DNA follows: TGTGCCAGCAGCCCCCTCACCCGCATCTATTATGGCTACACCTTC.

V gene TRBV5-6 combines with J gene TRBJ1-1; D is unresolved. The ends were cut back, 4 bases at V and 5 bases at J, with 18 bases in the middle. Per germline, CDR1 SGHDT and CDR2 YYEEEE. The CDR3 runs 15 residues. The CDR3 spells CASSPYSSRETEAFF. The CDR3 DNA sequence: TGTGCCAGCAGCCCCTATTCCTCCCGGGAGACTGAAGCTTTCTTT.

V usage is TRBV7-8 and J usage is TRBJ1-2; tentatively, D is TRBD1 (5 bases). V lost 3 bases and J 4 bases, leaving 21 bases between the germline ends. Germline V gene data show CDR1 as SGHVS and CDR2 as FQNEAQ. The CDR3 extends over 17 amino acids. CDR3 loop: CASSLGSGSPRFYGYTF. The CDR3 DNA follows: TGTGCCAGCAGCTTGGGGTCAGGGTCCCCTCGCTTCTATGGCTACACCTTC.

This clonotype has more than one count but fewer than ten. The rearrangement links TRBV5-1 to TRBJ2-5, with no clear D. CDR1 SGHRS and CDR2 YFSETQ come from the germline V gene. V lost 5 bases to trimming and J lost 0 bases, with 2 bases between them. The CDR3 spans 11 residues. CDR3 in amino acids: CASRHQETQYF. CDR3 DNA sequence: TGCGCCAGCAGGCACCAAGAGACCCAGTACTTC. Complete variable domain (other parts from reference TRBV5-1 and TRBJ2-5): KAGVTQTPRYLIKTRGQQVTLSCSPISGHRSVSWYQQTPGQGLQFLFEYFSETQRNKGNFPGRFSGRQFSNSRSEMNVSTLELGDSALYLCASRHQETQYFGPGTRLLVL.

This clonotype came up a few times. The chain has TRBV7-9 and TRBJ1-1; D may be TRBD1 (5 bases). The CDR3 length is 16 residues. The germline CDR1 and CDR2 sequences are SEHNR and FQNEAQ (reference sequence). The V end lost 4 bases, the J end lost 6 bases, and 21 bases lay between the germline ends. The CDR3 spells CASSWAGLPGVAEAFF. The CDR3 DNA reads TGTGCCAGCAGCTGGGCGGGGCTGCCCGGTGTGGCTGAAGCTTTCTTT.

This clonotype was observed a few times. V is TRBV4-2 and J is TRBJ2-1, with TRBD2 matching over 10 bases. The CDR3 length is 15 residues. V lost 3 bases, J lost 3 bases, and 2 bases stayed unmatched. The germline V gene has CDR1 LGHNA and CDR2 YNFKEQ. The CDR3 DNA follows: TGTGCCAGCAGCCAGAGGACTAGCGGCTACAATGAGCAGTTCTTC. Residues: CASSQRTSGYNEQFF.

The chain joins TRBV28 to TRBJ2-7, with 8 bases matching TRBD2. Germline CDR1 and CDR2: MDHEN and SYDVKM. This CDR3 contains 16 residues. With V trimmed by 3 bases and J by 1 base, 8 bases remained unmatched. Here the CDR3 reads CASSFYGTSSSYEQYF. For the CDR3, the DNA is TGTGCCAGCAGTTTTTACGGGACTAGTTCTTCCTACGAGCAGTACTTC.

The CDR3 spells CSVEGTGRTDTQYF. The DNA of the CDR3 is TGCAGCGTTGAAGGGACAGGGCGCACAGATACGCAGTATTTT. J is TRBJ2-3 and V is TRBV29-1; 8 bases are a match to TRBD1. This CDR3 has 14 residues. V lost 1 base, J lost 1 base, and 1 base stayed unmatched. Germline V lookup: CDR1 SQVTM, CDR2 ANQGSEA.